One T cell receptor (beta chain) is described in this entry. Its antigen is currently unknown. The entry originates in a study of blood T cells in healthy people across ages. Whole-study findings and limits: Age brought a roughly linear fall in TCR beta diversity measured per million T cells.

A second roughly 7 to 12 cycle PCR used barcoded and J-beta primers. In TCRdb, the 5' RACE reads were re-called with MiXCR into one record per CDR3 protein. The table lists approximately 1.5 million distinct CDR3 sequences, roughly a third of them singletons. The CDR3 runs 13 residues. Trimming took 3 bases from V and 7 from J, leaving 12 bases between them. This sequence was found in a woman aged 25 to 39 in good health. V and J are TRBV12-3 or TRBV12-4 and TRBJ1-2; no definite D call. Sequencing was done on a sample of blood. Here the CDR3 DNA reads TGTGCCAGCAGTTTCGGGATAACTATTGGCTACACCTTC. Protein: CASSFGITIGYTF.